This entry describes one T cell receptor (beta chain). At one boundary the junction diverges from the germline segment, which might be a read error. The entry originates in a study of blood T cell repertoires in COVID-19. About the study: PBMCs, B-cell-depleted T cells, or T cells provided the cDNA or gDNA that made up the material.

This CDR3 comprises 11 residues. Germline V gene data show CDR1 as SQVTM and CDR2 as ANQGSEA. Measured with immunoSEQ multiplex PCR; TCRdb has only the in-frame clones, and not every one. The data show 200,000 to 250,000 clones, 80% to 90% seen once. The chain joins TRBV29-1 to TRBJ2-1; TRBD1 matches 7 bases. Sequences were obtained from peripheral blood. The sequence was collected from a man aged 40-49 years with acute or convalescent COVID-19. CDR3 amino acids: CSAIGTALLLF. DNA of the CDR3: TGCAGCGCAATCGGGACAGCCCTCCTCCTCTTC.